A selection of T cell receptor beta chains follows, all from one sample in a study of blood T cell repertoires in COVID-19. Profiling relied on immunoSEQ multiplex PCR, and the TCRdb table lists in-frame clones only, not all of them. Altogether 79,000 or so clones are present, approximately 85% being singletons, with the ten largest covering 9.5% to 13%. Sequencing used peripheral blood. All receptors derive from a man between 60 and 75 years old with COVID-19, enrolled during active disease. The CDR3 runs from the conserved cysteine through the conserved F or W. Each record gives: V gene, J gene, clone size, D gene, CDR3 DNA, CDR3 protein. The D gene is left open where the match is weak. A row's size may be missing; if present it is once, few, many or a size class.

V: TRBV6-5
J: TRBJ2-3
size: .
D: TRBD2
DNA: TGTGCCAGCAGGGACATAGCGGGGGGCACAGATACGCAGTATTTT
CDR3: CASRDIAGGTDTQYF

V: TRBV3-1/TRBV3-2
J: TRBJ1-1
size: .
D: .
DNA: TGTGCCAGCAGCCAATCCTTGGGAGAAACTGAAGCTTTCTTT
CDR3: CASSQSLGETEAFF

V: TRBV19
J: TRBJ1-2
size: .
D: TRBD1
DNA: TGTGCCAGTATCCGAACAGGGGATAACTATGGCTACACCTTC
CDR3: CASIRTGDNYGYTF

V: TRBV6-4
J: TRBJ1-1
size: .
D: .
DNA: TGTGCCAGCAGCCTAGAGGTGAACACTGAAGCTTTCTTT
CDR3: CASSLEVNTEAFF

V: TRBV14
J: TRBJ2-5
size: .
D: .
DNA: TGTGCCAGCAGCCCACAGGCTAGACAAGAGACCCAGTACTTC
CDR3: CASSPQARQETQYF

V: TRBV2
J: TRBJ2-7
size: .
D: .
DNA: TGTGCCAGCCTTAAGGACTACTCCTACGAGCAGTACTTC
CDR3: CASLKDYSYEQYF

V: TRBV10-3
J: TRBJ2-7
size: .
D: TRBD2
DNA: TGTGCCATCAGTGGGGGGGGAGGGAACGAGCAGTACTTC
CDR3: CAISGGGGNEQYF

V: TRBV24-1
J: TRBJ2-7
size: .
D: .
DNA: TGTGCCACCAGTGATTTGAGAGTACGGGGTTCTTACGAGCAGTACTTC
CDR3: CATSDLRVRGSYEQYF

V: TRBV29-1
J: TRBJ1-5
size: .
D: TRBD1
DNA: TGCAGCGTCGGGACAGGGGATAGCAATCAGCCCCAGCATTTT
CDR3: CSVGTGDSNQPQHF

V: TRBV11-3
J: TRBJ2-7
size: once
D: .
DNA: TGTGCCAGCAGCGCTACCGACAGACCCTACGAGCAGTACTTC
CDR3: CASSATDRPYEQYF

V: TRBV29-1
J: TRBJ1-3
size: few
D: TRBD1
DNA: TGCAGCGTTGATCAGGGGGTAGATGGAAACACCATATATTTT
CDR3: CSVDQGVDGNTIYF

V: TRBV29-1
J: TRBJ1-2
size: .
D: TRBD1
DNA: TGCAGCGTTGAAGAGGGCCGTCAGGGGGACGGCTACACCTTC
CDR3: CSVEEGRQGDGYTF

V: TRBV6-5
J: TRBJ1-2
size: .
D: .
DNA: TGTGCCAGCAGTCCGTGGACAGAAGTAAACTATGGCTACACCTTC
CDR3: CASSPWTEVNYGYTF

V: TRBV5-1
J: TRBJ2-2
size: .
D: TRBD1
DNA: TGCGCCAGCAGCTCGACGACAGGGGGCGCGGGGGACACCGGGGAGCTGTTTTTT
CDR3: CASSSTTGGAGDTGELFF